Presented here are 27 T cell receptor beta chains from one specimen sequenced in a study of T cells in Graves' hyperthyroidism and ophthalmopathy. RNA transcripts served as the template for amplifying TCR beta CDR3 regions. An initial round of RT-PCR targeting the TCR CDR3 relied on the HTBI primer set. One entry per CDR3 protein results from TCRdb running MiXCR on the multiplex PCR reads. Of about 410,000 distinct CDR3 sequences listed, roughly 15% were seen once; the top ten hold about 13%. Material for sequencing was blood. These receptors all stem from a man between 18 and 35 years old with Graves' ophthalmopathy.

This clonotype was detected many times. CDR3 in amino acids: CASSLAVGARVDDTEAFF. CDR3 coding DNA: TGTGCCAGCAGCTTAGCCGTTGGTGCCCGGGTCGATGACACTGAAGCTTTCTTT. V is TRBV7-9 and J is TRBJ1-1; D is undetermined. The germline V gene encodes CDR1 SEHNR and CDR2 FQNEAQ (reference sequence). Trimming removed 0 bases at V and 3 bases at J, with 20 bases between. This CDR3 comprises 18 residues.

This clonotype was picked up many times. The chain joins TRBV6-6 to TRBJ2-7; D is unclear. The CDR3 consists of 13 residues. Trimming cost V 1 base and J 2 bases, with 6 bases left between them. In germline, CDR1 is MNHNY, CDR2 SVGAGI (reference sequence). This chain's CDR3 is CASSYLGAYEQYF. In nucleotides, the CDR3 is TGTGCCAGCAGTTACTTAGGTGCCTACGAGCAGTACTTC.

This clonotype was counted ten times or more. The chain combines TRBV12-3 or TRBV12-4 with TRBJ1-2, with TRBD1 as a possible D gene (6 bases). The V and J ends lost 6 bases and 6 bases respectively, with 14 bases between them. This CDR3 contains 13 residues. The CDR3 nucleotides are TGTGCCAGCAGGGGGGTGGGGGCGAATGGCTACACCTTC. Its protein product is CASRGVGANGYTF.

This clonotype was detected only a few times. V usage is TRBV10-3 and J usage is TRBJ2-2, with D possibly being TRBD2 (5 bases). The germline gives CDR1 ENHRY, CDR2 SYGVKD. The V end lost 5 bases, the J end lost 2 bases, and 15 bases lay between the germline ends. The CDR3 loop spans 16 amino acids. The CDR3 here is CAISLSVGVNTGELFF. The CDR3 DNA reads as TGTGCCATCAGTTTGAGTGTCGGGGTTAACACCGGGGAGCTGTTTTTT.

A note on this clonotype: Just one base apart from a much larger clone, this may be a read error. V and J are TRBV7-9 and TRBJ2-7; D tentatively reads TRBD1 or TRBD2 (5 bases each). Germline V lookup: CDR1 SEHNR, CDR2 FQNEAQ (reference sequence). This CDR3 comprises 14 residues. CDR3 bases: TGTGCCAGCGGCTCCAGGACGGGGCCCTACAAGCAGTACTTC. Its translation is CASGSRTGPYKQYF. The whole variable domain, remainder taken from reference TRBV7-9 and TRBJ2-7, is DTGVSQNPRHKITKRGQNVTFRCDPISEHNRLYWYRQTLGQGPEFLTYFQNEAQLEKSRLLSDRFSAERPKGSFSTLEIQRTEQGDSAMYLCASGSRTGPYKQYFGPGTRLTVT.

This clonotype was detected a few times. The rearrangement uses TRBV15 and TRBJ1-1; 9 bases are a match to TRBD1. The CDR3 has 13 amino acids. Germline trimming cut 8 bases from V and 1 base from J; bases unmatched to any gene: 2. The germline gives CDR1 LNHNV, CDR2 YYDKDF (reference sequence). The CDR3 nucleotides are TGTGCCACCGGGACAGGGTGGAACACTGAAGCTTTCTTT. This gives the protein CATGTGWNTEAFF. Variable domain in full (rest from reference TRBV15 and TRBJ1-1): DAMVIQNPRYQVTQFGKPVTLSCSQTLNHNVMYWYQQKSSQAPKLLFHYYDKDFNNEADTPDNFQSRRPNTSFCFLDIRSPGLGDTAMYLCATGTGWNTEAFFGQGTRLTVV.

The table lists this clonotype with a few counts. This chain links TRBV19 with TRBJ2-1, with TRBD2 matching over 12 bases. With 5 bases clipped from V and 5 bases from J, the junction kept 4 bases outside the gene matches. Looked up from germline, CDR1 is LNHDA and CDR2 is SQIVND (reference sequence). This CDR3 is built from 15 residues. The CDR3, as DNA: TGTGCCAGTAGTGCGGGACTAGCGGGTGACAATGAGCAGTTCTTC. Amino acids: CASSAGLAGDNEQFF. The complete variable domain, with remaining parts taken from reference TRBV19 and TRBJ2-1, reads DGGITQSPKYLFRKEGQNVTLSCEQNLNHDAMYWYRQDPGQGLRLIYYSQIVNDFQKGDIAEGYSVSREKKESFPLTVTSAQKNPTAFYLCASSAGLAGDNEQFFGPGTRLTVL.

This clonotype was detected a few times. J is TRBJ2-7 and V is TRBV5-8; D might be TRBD2 (5 bases). The V gene's germline CDR1 is SGHTS and CDR2 YDEGEE. The CDR3 loop spans 13 amino acids. Trimming took off 10 bases at V and 0 bases at J, with 14 bases between the two ends. This chain's CDR3 is CAAARGNSYEQYF. In nucleotides, the CDR3 is TGTGCCGCTGCCCGGGGAAACTCCTACGAGCAGTACTTC.

This clonotype was observed at least ten times. A read error may explain this, as a much larger clone is one base away. The chain employs TRBV3-1 and TRBJ1-2, with D tentatively TRBD1 (6 bases). The germline V gene encodes CDR1 LGHDT and CDR2 YNNKEL (reference sequence). The CDR3 contains 14 residues. CDR3 loop: CAGSQGTGNYGYTF. In DNA, the CDR3 is TGTGCCGGCAGCCAAGGCACAGGGAACTATGGCTACACCTTC.

The chain uses TRBV6-1 and TRBJ2-2; 7 bases are a match to TRBD2. This CDR3 has 15 residues. Unmatched junction bases numbered 6, after V lost 6 bases and J lost 2 bases. The germline CDR1 and CDR2 sequences are MNHNS and SASEGT. CDR3 sequence (DNA): TGTGCCAGCAGACGCGGGAGCCCTAACACCGGGGAGCTGTTTTTT. The encoded protein is CASRRGSPNTGELFF.

On this clonotype: A much larger clone sits a single nucleotide away, making a read error possible. The chain uses TRBV10-3 and TRBJ2-3; D tentatively reads TRBD1 or TRBD2 (5 bases each). This CDR3 is 14 amino acids long. V shed 2 bases and J shed 4 bases, with 10 bases lying between them. Germline V lookup: CDR1 ENHRY, CDR2 SYGVKD. In DNA, the CDR3 is TGTGCCATCAGTGAGCCAAGGGGAGCAGATACGCAGTATTTT. This gives the protein CAISEPRGADTQYF.

This clonotype was detected many times. The CDR3 region is CASSLGRAGELFF. The CDR3 coding sequence is TGTGCCAGCAGTTTAGGGAGGGCCGGGGAGCTGTTTTTT. This chain links TRBV12-3 or TRBV12-4 with TRBJ2-2; D is possibly TRBD2 (6 bases). CDR3 length: 13 residues. V was pared by 1 base and J by 6 bases, with 6 bases between.

The sample holds a few counts of this clonotype. The chain recombines TRBV5-1 with TRBJ1-2; the D gene is possibly TRBD1 (5 bases). The germline V gene encodes CDR1 SGHRS and CDR2 YFSETQ. Trimming removed 0 bases from V and 4 bases from J, with 13 bases in between. The CDR3 sequence is 15 residues long. CDR3 region: CASSLAPDRAYGYTF. For the CDR3, the DNA is TGCGCCAGCAGCTTGGCTCCTGACAGAGCCTATGGCTACACCTTC.

The chain combines TRBV9 with TRBJ2-7, with D uncertain. The CDR3 is 16 amino acids. Trimming took off 4 bases at V and 0 bases at J, with 17 bases between the two ends. Per the germline V gene, CDR1 is SGDLS and CDR2 is YYNGEE. Here the CDR3 reads CASSSPKDGSSYEQYF. The CDR3, as DNA: TGTGCCAGCAGCTCACCGAAGGACGGCAGCTCCTACGAGCAGTACTTC.

The rearrangement links TRBV11-2 to TRBJ2-7; 16 bases align to TRBD2. The CDR3 has 20 amino acids. Germline assignment: CDR1 SGHAT and CDR2 FQNNGV. Trimming at V came to 5 bases and at J to 0 bases, leaving 13 bases not matched to a gene. Here the CDR3 DNA reads TGTGCCAGCAGCCATCTGATGGGACTAGCGGGAGGGCCTCCCTCCTACGAGCAGTACTTC. Translation: CASSHLMGLAGGPPSYEQYF.

The sample holds many counts of this clonotype. The chain uses TRBV7-6 and TRBJ2-1, with TRBD1 matching 10 bases. The length of the CDR3 is 16 residues. Germline CDR1 and CDR2: SGHVS and FNYEAQ. Trimming at V came to 5 bases and at J to 2 bases, leaving 6 bases not matched to a gene. As DNA, the CDR3 is TGTGCCAGCAGCAGCCGGGACAGGGGAACCTACAATGAGCAGTTCTTC. Its translation: CASSSRDRGTYNEQFF.

This clonotype was counted many times. This rearrangement joins TRBV3-1 to TRBJ1-3; tentative D call: TRBD1 (5 bases). Germline CDR1 reads LGHDT; CDR2 reads YNNKEL (reference sequence). Trimming took off 1 base at V and 13 bases at J, with 14 bases between the two ends. This CDR3 region has 13 residues. The CDR3 DNA reads TGTGCCAGCAGCCAAGCCCGAACAGGCCCTATATATTTT. Protein product: CASSQARTGPIYF.

Many counts were recorded for this clonotype. V gene TRBV7-2 combines with J gene TRBJ2-2; weak D call: TRBD1 (5 bases). CDR1 is SGHTA, CDR2 FQGNSA, per germline. Trimming left V 1 base short and J 9 bases short, with 9 bases between. The CDR3 spans 13 residues. The CDR3 DNA reads TGTGCCAGCAGCTTAGACAGGATAAGGGAGCTGTTTTTT. Translating gives CASSLDRIRELFF. Looking up the rest from reference TRBV7-2 and TRBJ2-2 gives the full variable domain: GAGVSQSPSNKVTEKGKDVELRCDPISGHTALYWYRQSLGQGLEFLIYFQGNSAPDKSGLPSDRFSAERTGGSVSTLTIQRTQQEDSAVYLCASSLDRIRELFFGEGSRLTVL.

There are many counts of this clonotype. This chain links TRBV20-1 with TRBJ1-5, with D tentatively TRBD1 (5 bases). Germline-derived CDR1 and CDR2 are DFQATT and SNEGSKA (reference sequence). The V end was cut by 2 bases, the J end by 3 bases, with 11 bases between. The CDR3 runs to 14 residues. The CDR3 sequence: CSARRGDDNQPQHF. Here the CDR3 DNA reads TGCAGTGCTAGACGGGGGGATGACAATCAGCCCCAGCATTTT.

V usage is TRBV7-2 and J usage is TRBJ2-1; 10 nucleotides match TRBD1. Trimming took 4 bases from V and 8 from J; bases not matched to a gene: 5. This CDR3 comprises 14 residues. Germline V gives CDR1 SGHTA, CDR2 FQGNSA. CDR3 region: CASSSGTGVYEQFF. CDR3 in DNA: TGTGCCAGCAGCTCTGGGACAGGGGTCTATGAGCAGTTCTTC.

This clonotype showed up just a few times. This may stem from a read error, because a much larger clone lies one nucleotide away. The V call is TRBV3-1, the J call TRBJ1-5, with a tentative D call TRBD1 (6 bases). The CDR3 is made up of 14 amino acids. Germline loops: CDR1 LGHDT, CDR2 YNNKEL (reference sequence). Here the CDR3 reads CASGQNRVEEPQHF. In DNA form, the CDR3 reads TGTGCCAGCGGCCAGAACAGGGTTGAAGAGCCCCAGCATTTT.

This clonotype was detected a few times. The chain carries TRBV6-1 and TRBJ2-5; no clear D. CDR3 length equals 8 residues. Trimming took off 11 bases at V and 9 bases at J, with 7 bases between the two ends. Per germline, CDR1 MNHNS and CDR2 SASEGT. The CDR3 region has the DNA TGTGCCGTCAGTTCCCAGTACTTC. As protein: CAVSSQYF.

The sample holds a few counts of this clonotype. Given the absence of the conserved phenylalanine or tryptophan at the CDR3 end, a read error is likely. This chain's CDR3 is CASSFNYEQYL. The CDR3 DNA reads TGCGCCAGCAGCTTTAACTACGAGCAGTACCTC. The rearrangement joins TRBV5-1 to TRBJ2-7, with D unclear. The germline V gene encodes CDR1 SGHRS and CDR2 YFSETQ. The V and J ends lost 2 bases and 3 bases respectively, with 3 bases between them. The CDR3 is 11 amino acids.

This chain joins TRBV9 and TRBJ2-3; 14 nucleotides match TRBD2. CDR1 is SGDLS and CDR2 is YYNGEE in the germline V gene. The CDR3 length is 17 residues. V shed 3 bases, J shed 3 bases, and the junction held 6 bases outside the gene matches. The CDR3 loop reads CASSGGTSGSGTDTQYF. In DNA form, the CDR3 reads TGTGCCAGCAGCGGAGGGACTAGCGGGAGTGGGACAGATACGCAGTATTTT.

In this sample, this clonotype turned up a few times. V gene TRBV15 combines with J gene TRBJ2-7; the D is unclear. The V end lost 2 bases, the J end lost 0 bases, and 11 bases lay between the germline ends. This CDR3 comprises 15 residues. Germline V gives CDR1 LNHNV, CDR2 YYDKDF (reference sequence). The CDR3 spells CATSRYASISYEQYF. For the CDR3, the DNA is TGTGCCACCAGCAGATATGCCTCCATCTCCTACGAGCAGTACTTC.

Details on this clonotype: A read error is likely, as this CDR3 ends without the conserved phenylalanine or tryptophan. V and J are TRBV5-1 and TRBJ1-1; a possible D gene is TRBD1 (6 bases). The CDR3 has 14 amino acids. V was pared by 4 bases and J by 3 bases, with 13 bases between. CDR1 is SGHRS, CDR2 YFSETQ, per germline. The CDR3 DNA is TGCGCCAGCAGCCTAGGGGGGGCTTACACTGAAGCTTTCCTT. Translation: CASSLGGAYTEAFL.

This clonotype was detected only a few times. This chain links TRBV6-5 with TRBJ1-4; possibly TRBD1 for D (5 bases). Germline CDR1 reads MNHEY; CDR2 reads SVGAGI. V lost 2 bases and J 8 bases, leaving 12 bases between the germline ends. The CDR3 is 14 residues long. This CDR3 is CASSYTQGSEKLFF. The CDR3 DNA reads TGTGCCAGCAGTTACACCCAGGGATCGGAAAAACTGTTTTTT.